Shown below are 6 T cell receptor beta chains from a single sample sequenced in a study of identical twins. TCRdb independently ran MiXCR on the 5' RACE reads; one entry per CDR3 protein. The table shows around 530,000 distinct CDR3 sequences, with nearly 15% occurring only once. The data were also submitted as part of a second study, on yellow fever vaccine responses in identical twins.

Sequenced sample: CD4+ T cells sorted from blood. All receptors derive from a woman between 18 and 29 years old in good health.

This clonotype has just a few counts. DNA of the CDR3: TGTGCCAGCAGCTTAACTGGGACAGAGAAAGAGACCCAGTACTTC. Translation: CASSLTGTEKETQYF. The V and J genes are TRBV7-3 and TRBJ2-5, with TRBD1 identical over 7 bases. V lost 0 bases, J lost 3 bases, and 4 bases stayed unmatched. The CDR3 runs 15 residues. Germline-derived CDR1 and CDR2 are SGHTA and FQGTGA.

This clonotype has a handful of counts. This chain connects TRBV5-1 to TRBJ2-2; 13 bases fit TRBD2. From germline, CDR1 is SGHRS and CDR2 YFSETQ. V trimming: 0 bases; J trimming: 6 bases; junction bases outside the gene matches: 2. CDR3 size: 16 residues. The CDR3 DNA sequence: TGCGCCAGCAGCTTGGGGACTAGCGGGAGCGCCGGGGAGCTGTTTTTT. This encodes CASSLGTSGSAGELFF.

This CDR3 is CASSISDRGRGETQYF. Here the CDR3 DNA reads TGTGCCAGTAGTATTTCGGACAGGGGGCGCGGGGAGACCCAGTACTTC. The V call is TRBV19, the J call TRBJ2-5, with TRBD1 identical over 11 bases. The CDR3 totals 16 residues. Trimming removed 3 bases from V and 5 bases from J; junction bases left unmatched: 8. The germline gives CDR1 LNHDA, CDR2 SQIVND (reference sequence).

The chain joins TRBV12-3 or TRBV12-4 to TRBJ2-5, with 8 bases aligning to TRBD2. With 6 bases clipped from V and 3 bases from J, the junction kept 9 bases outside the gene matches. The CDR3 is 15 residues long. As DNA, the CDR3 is TGTGCCAGCAGAGCTCCGCGGGGGGACGAAGAGACCCAGTACTTC. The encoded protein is CASRAPRGDEETQYF.

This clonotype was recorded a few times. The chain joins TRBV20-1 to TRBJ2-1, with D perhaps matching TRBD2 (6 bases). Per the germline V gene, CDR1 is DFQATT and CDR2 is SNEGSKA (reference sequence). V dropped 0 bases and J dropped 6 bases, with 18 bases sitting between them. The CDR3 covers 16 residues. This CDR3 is CSARDPGLRRINEQFF. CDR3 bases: TGCAGTGCTAGAGACCCGGGACTCAGAAGGATCAATGAGCAGTTCTTC.

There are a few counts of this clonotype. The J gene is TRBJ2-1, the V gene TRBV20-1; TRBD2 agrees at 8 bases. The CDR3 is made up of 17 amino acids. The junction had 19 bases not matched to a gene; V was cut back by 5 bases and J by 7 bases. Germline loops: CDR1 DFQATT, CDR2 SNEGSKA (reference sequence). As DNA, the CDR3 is TGCAGTGCTGCAAAATACCACGGGACTAGTCTGGGAAATGAGCAGTTCTTC. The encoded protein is CSAAKYHGTSLGNEQFF.